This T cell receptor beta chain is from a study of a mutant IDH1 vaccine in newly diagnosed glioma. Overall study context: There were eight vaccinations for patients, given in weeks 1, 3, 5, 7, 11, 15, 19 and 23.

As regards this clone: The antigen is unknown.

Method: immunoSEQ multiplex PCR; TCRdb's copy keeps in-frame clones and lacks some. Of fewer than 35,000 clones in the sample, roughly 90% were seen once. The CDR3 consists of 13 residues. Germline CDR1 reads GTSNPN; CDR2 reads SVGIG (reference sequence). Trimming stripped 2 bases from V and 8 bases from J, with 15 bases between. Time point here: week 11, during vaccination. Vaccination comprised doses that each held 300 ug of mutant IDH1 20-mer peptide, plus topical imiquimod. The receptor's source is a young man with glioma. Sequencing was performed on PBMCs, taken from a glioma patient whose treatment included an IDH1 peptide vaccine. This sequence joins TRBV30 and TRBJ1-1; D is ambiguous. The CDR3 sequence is CAWSFRDGGEAFF. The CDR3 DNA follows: TGTGCCTGGAGTTTTCGGGATGGTGGAGAAGCTTTCTTT.